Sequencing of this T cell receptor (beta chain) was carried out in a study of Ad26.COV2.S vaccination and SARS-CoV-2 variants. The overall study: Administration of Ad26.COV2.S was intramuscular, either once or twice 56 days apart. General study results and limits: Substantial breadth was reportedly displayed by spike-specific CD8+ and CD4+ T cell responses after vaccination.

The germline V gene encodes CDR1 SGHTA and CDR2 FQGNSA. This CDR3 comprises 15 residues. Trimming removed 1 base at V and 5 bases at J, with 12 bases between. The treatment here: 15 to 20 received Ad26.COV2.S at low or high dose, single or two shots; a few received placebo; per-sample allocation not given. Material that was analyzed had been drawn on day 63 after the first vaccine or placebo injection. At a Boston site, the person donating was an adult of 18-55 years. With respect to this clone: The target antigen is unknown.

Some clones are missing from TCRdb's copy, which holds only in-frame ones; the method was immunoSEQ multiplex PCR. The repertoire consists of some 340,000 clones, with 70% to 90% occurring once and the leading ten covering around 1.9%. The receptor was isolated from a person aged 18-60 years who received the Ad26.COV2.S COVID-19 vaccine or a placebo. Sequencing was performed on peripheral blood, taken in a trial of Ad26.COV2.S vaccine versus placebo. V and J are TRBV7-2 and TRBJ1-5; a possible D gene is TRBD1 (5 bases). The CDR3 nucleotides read TGTGCCAGCAGCTTAGAGTCAGGGAACCATCAGCCCCAGCATTTT. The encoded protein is CASSLESGNHQPQHF.